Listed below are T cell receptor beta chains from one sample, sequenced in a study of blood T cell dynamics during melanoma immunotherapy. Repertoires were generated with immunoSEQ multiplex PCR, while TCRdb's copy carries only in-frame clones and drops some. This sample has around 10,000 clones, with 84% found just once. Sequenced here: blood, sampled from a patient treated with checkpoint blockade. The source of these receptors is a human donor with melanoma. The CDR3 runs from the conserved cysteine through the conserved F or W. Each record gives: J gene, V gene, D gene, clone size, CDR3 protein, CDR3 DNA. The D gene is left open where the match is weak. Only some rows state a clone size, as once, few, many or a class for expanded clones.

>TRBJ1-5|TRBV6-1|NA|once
CASVSQVNQPQHF
TGTGCCAGCGTTAGCCAGGTAAATCAGCCCCAGCATTTT
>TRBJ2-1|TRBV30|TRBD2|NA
CAWSAGGGAMNEQFF
TGTGCCTGGAGTGCGGGCGGGGGGGCCATGAATGAGCAGTTCTTC
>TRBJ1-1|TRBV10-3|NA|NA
CAIKSGEEGNTEAFF
TGTGCCATCAAATCCGGGGAGGAAGGAAACACTGAAGCTTTCTTT
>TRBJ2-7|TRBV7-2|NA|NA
CASSPGWEQYF
TGTGCCAGCAGCCCAGGGTGGGAGCAGTACTTC
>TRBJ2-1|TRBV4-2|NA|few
CASSQDFPIEGSEQFF
TGTGCCAGCAGCCAAGATTTCCCCATTGAAGGGAGTGAGCAGTTCTTC
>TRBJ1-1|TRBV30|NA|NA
CAWSARHEAFF
TGTGCCTGGAGTGCGAGACACGAAGCTTTCTTT
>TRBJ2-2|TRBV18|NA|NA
CASSPNPIPRGGELFF
TGTGCCAGCTCACCCAACCCGATCCCGAGGGGCGGGGAGCTGTTTTTT
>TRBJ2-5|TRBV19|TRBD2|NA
CASSRGGEQETQYF
TGTGCCAGTAGTAGGGGGGGAGAGCAAGAGACCCAGTACTTC
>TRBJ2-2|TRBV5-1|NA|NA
CASSLFGTLGTGELFF
TGCGCCAGCAGCCTGTTTGGGACTCTTGGGACCGGGGAGCTGTTTTTT
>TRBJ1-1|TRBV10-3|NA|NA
CAITGTSNTEAFF
TGTGCCATTACAGGAACTTCGAACACTGAAGCTTTCTTT
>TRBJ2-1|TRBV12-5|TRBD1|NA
CASGIGTGSYNEQFF
TGTGCTAGTGGTATTGGGACAGGTTCCTACAATGAGCAGTTCTTC
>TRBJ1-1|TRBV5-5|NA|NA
CASSHTVNTEAFF
TGTGCCAGCAGCCATACAGTGAACACTGAAGCTTTCTTT
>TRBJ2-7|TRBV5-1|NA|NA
CASSFPVEPRTENAGEQYF
TGCGCCAGCAGCTTCCCGGTGGAGCCTAGGACAGAAAATGCGGGAGAGCAGTACTTC
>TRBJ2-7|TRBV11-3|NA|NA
CASSLDLSDSYEQYF
TGTGCCAGCAGCTTAGATCTTTCAGACTCCTACGAGCAGTACTTC
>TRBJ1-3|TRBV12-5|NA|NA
CASGAPRDTYSGNTIYF
TGTGCTAGTGGTGCCCCGCGGGACACCTACTCTGGAAACACCATATATTTT
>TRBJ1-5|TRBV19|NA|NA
CASFDRSLNQPQHF
TGTGCCAGTTTTGACAGGTCGTTAAATCAGCCCCAGCATTTT
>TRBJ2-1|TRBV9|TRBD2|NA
CASSVVGSGAGNEQFF
TGTGCCAGCAGCGTAGTGGGTAGCGGGGCTGGCAATGAGCAGTTCTTC
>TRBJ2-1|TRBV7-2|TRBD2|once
CASSLGGLAGFYNEQFF
TGTGCCAGCAGCCTAGGGGGCCTAGCGGGATTCTACAATGAGCAGTTCTTC
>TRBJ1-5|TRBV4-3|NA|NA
CASSQDWDQPQHF
TGCGCCAGCAGCCAAGACTGGGATCAGCCCCAGCATTTT
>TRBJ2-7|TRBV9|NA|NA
CASSVGEGASYEQYF
TGTGCCAGCAGCGTTGGGGAGGGGGCATCCTACGAGCAGTACTTC
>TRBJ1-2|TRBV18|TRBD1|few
CASSHGTGNRQGYTF
TGTGCCAGCTCACACGGGACAGGGAATCGTCAGGGCTACACCTTC
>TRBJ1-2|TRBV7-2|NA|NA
CASSPNRDYGYTF
TGTGCCAGCAGCCCAAACAGGGACTATGGCTACACCTTC
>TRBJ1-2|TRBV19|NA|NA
CASSIVQGRNGYTF
TGTGCCAGTAGTATAGTGCAGGGGAGGAATGGCTACACCTTC
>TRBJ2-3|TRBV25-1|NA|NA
CASSPRTASTDTQYF
TGTGCCAGCAGTCCCAGGACAGCGAGCACAGATACGCAGTATTTT
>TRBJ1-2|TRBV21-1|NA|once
CASSPRGHRAGYTF
TGTGCCAGCAGCCCAAGGGGGCACAGGGCTGGCTACACCTTC
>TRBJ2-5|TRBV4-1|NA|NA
CASSQAGTQYF
TGCGCCAGCAGCCAAGCCGGGACCCAGTACTTC
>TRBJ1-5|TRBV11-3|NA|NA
CASSSTDQPQHF
TGTGCCAGCAGCTCAACAGATCAGCCCCAGCATTTT
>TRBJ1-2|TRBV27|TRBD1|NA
CASSFRDRDYGYTF
TGTGCCAGCAGTTTCCGGGACAGGGACTATGGCTACACCTTC
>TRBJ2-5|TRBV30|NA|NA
CAWKVGQETQYF
TGTGCCTGGAAGGTGGGTCAAGAGACCCAGTACTTC
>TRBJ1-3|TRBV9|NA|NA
CASSEGRYGNTIYF
TGTGCCAGCAGCGAAGGCAGATATGGAAACACCATATATTTT
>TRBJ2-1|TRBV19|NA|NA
CASSIPRGPTVNEQFF
TGTGCCAGTAGTATTCCGCGGGGGCCCACGGTCAATGAGCAGTTCTTC
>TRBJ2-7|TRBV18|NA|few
CASSPFRTASYEQYF
TGTGCCAGCTCACCGTTCAGGACAGCCTCCTACGAGCAGTACTTC
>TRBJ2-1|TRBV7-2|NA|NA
CASSSEAGIYNEQFF
TGTGCCAGCAGCTCTGAGGCCGGGATTTACAATGAGCAGTTCTTC
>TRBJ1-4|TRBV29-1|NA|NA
CSVELREKLFF
TGCAGCGTTGAGCTCCGTGAAAAACTGTTTTTT
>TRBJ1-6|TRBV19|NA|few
CASSIGGSQGDSPLHF
TGTGCCAGTAGTATAGGAGGGAGCCAAGGGGATTCACCCCTCCACTTT
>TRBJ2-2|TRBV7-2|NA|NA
CASSLSAGRFGELFF
TGTGCCAGCAGCTTATCGGCAGGGAGATTCGGGGAGCTGTTTTTT
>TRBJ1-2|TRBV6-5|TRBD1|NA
CASNPRGGGGSGYTF
TGTGCCAGCAACCCCCGGGGAGGGGGCGGGAGTGGCTACACCTTC
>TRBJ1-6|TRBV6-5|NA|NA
CASQGELVYNSPLHF
TGTGCCAGCCAAGGGGAGCTGGTTTATAATTCACCCCTCCACTTT
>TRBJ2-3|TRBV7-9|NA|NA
CASSLASSQGGTDTQYF
TGTGCCAGCAGCTTAGCATCTTCCCAGGGGGGAACAGATACGCAGTATTTT
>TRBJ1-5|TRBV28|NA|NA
CASRTGNQPQHF
TGTGCCAGCAGAACAGGGAATCAGCCCCAGCATTTT
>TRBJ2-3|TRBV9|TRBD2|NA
CASSPFGTSGADTQYF
TGTGCCAGCAGCCCCTTCGGGACTAGCGGGGCCGATACGCAGTATTTT
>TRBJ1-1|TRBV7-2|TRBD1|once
CASSLTGFEAFF
TGTGCCAGCAGCCTGACAGGGTTTGAAGCTTTCTTT